Included here is one T cell receptor beta chain sequence, with context. The antigen is unknown. These data originate in a study of shared clonotypes between healthy human individuals. About the research overall: Those who served as donors were a couple of women and a few men between the ages of 18 and 49. Broader study findings: Approximately 5% was the fraction of naive CD4 clonotypes found shared across four donors. Limited genetic and exposure-history diversity came from having few donors.

The germline V gene has CDR1 SGHNT and CDR2 YENEEA. This CDR3 is built from 16 residues. Trimming cost V 5 bases and J 0 bases; bases outside gene matches: 8. Sequencing used immunoSEQ multiplex PCR; TCRdb keeps in-frame clones, though not all of them. The table shows about 2.2 million clones, with around 95% occurring only once. Naive CD8 cells lacked CD45RO and underwent positive selection for CCR7, leaving out terminally differentiated effector memory CD45RA+ cells. This chain uses TRBV11-3 with TRBJ2-3; 7 bases align to TRBD1. The sequenced sample consisted of naive CD8+ T cells from PBMCs. This TCR was sampled from a young man in good health. Some clones in this sample may be carry-over from other donors' samples. This CDR3 reads CASSIRTGASTDTQYF. In nucleotides, the CDR3 is TGTGCCAGCAGCATCCGGACAGGAGCTAGCACAGATACGCAGTATTTT. Full variable domain (outside the CDR3, taken from reference TRBV11-3 and TRBJ2-3): EAGVVQSPRYKIIEKKQPVAFWCNPISGHNTLYWYLQNLGQGPELLIRYENEEAVDDSQLPKDRFSAERLKGVDSTLKIQPAELGDSAVYLCASSIRTGASTDTQYFGPGTRLTVL.